This TCR beta chain derives from a study of blood T cell repertoires in COVID-19. This clone appeared a single time. The CDR3 consists of 16 residues. V was trimmed by 2 bases and J by 8 bases, leaving 21 bases between them. The germline V gene encodes CDR1 ENHRY and CDR2 SYGVKD. Here immunoSEQ multiplex PCR was the method, and the copy in TCRdb shows in-frame clones only, minus some. The sample comprises approximately 220,000 clones, around 83% of which are singletons, and 8.2% rests with the top ten. The material sequenced was peripheral blood. This sequence originates from a woman between 45 and 60 years old with acute or convalescent COVID-19. The V call is TRBV10-3, the J call TRBJ1-2; D gene uncertain. The CDR3 reads CAISETSGGSREGYTF. CDR3 DNA sequence: TGTGCCATCAGTGAGACCTCGGGTGGATCGAGGGAAGGCTACACCTTC.